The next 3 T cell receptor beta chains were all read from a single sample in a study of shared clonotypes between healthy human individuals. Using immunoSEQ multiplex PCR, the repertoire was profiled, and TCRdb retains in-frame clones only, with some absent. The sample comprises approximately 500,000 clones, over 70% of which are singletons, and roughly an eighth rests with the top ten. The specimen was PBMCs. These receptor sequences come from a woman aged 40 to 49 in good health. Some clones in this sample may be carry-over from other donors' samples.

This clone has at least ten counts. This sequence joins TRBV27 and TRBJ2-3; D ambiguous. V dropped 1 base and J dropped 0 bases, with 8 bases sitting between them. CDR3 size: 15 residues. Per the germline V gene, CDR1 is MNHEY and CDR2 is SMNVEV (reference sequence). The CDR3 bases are TGTGCCAGCAGTTTATGGGAAACTAGCACAGATACGCAGTATTTT. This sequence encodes CASSLWETSTDTQYF.

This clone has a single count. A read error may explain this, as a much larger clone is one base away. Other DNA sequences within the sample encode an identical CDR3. CDR3 coding DNA: TGTGCCAGCAGCCGTAATCAAGGGGAGCTGTTTTTT. It yields the protein CASSRNQGELFF. The chain carries TRBV11-2 and TRBJ2-2; no firm D call. Trimming stripped 5 bases from V and 8 bases from J, with 9 bases between. CDR1 SGHAT and CDR2 FQNNGV come from the germline V gene. The CDR3 spans 12 residues. Based on the CDR3 plus reference TRBV11-2 and TRBJ2-2, the full variable domain is EAGVAQSPRYKIIEKRQSVAFWCNPISGHATLYWYQQILGQGPKLLIQFQNNGVVDDSQLPKDRFSAERLKGVDSTLKIQPAKLEDSAVYLCASSRNQGELFFGEGSRLTVL.

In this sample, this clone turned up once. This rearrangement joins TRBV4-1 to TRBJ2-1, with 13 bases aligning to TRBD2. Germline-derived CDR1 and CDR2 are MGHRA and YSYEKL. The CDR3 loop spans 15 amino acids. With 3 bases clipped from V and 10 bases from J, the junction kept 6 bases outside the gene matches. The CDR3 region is CASSHRLAGGLEQFF. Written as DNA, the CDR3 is TGCGCCAGCAGCCACCGACTAGCGGGAGGTTTGGAGCAGTTCTTC.